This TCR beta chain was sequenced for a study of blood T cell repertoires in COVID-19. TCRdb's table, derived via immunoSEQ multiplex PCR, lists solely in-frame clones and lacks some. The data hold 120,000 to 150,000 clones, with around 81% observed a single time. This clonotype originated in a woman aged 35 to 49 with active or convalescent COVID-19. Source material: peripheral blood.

CDR3 in amino acids: CASSLLADSYNEQFF. The DNA of the CDR3 is TGCGCCAGCAGCTTACTAGCGGATTCCTACAATGAGCAGTTCTTC. The chain links TRBV5-1 to TRBJ2-1; 8 bases are shared with TRBD2. Germline V gene lookup returns CDR1 SGHRS and CDR2 YFSETQ. The ends lost 2 bases at V and 1 base at J; junction bases unmatched: 2. CDR3 length equals 15 residues.